One sample yielded the 32 T cell receptor beta chains listed below, sequenced in a study of blood T cell repertoires in COVID-19. Measured with immunoSEQ multiplex PCR; TCRdb has only the in-frame clones, and not every one. This table has about 200,000 clones, approximately 85% appearing once. The sequencing sample was made of peripheral blood. The receptors shown here come from a woman of 80 years or more with acute or convalescent COVID-19.

The J gene is TRBJ2-2, the V gene TRBV19; 9 bases fit TRBD1. In germline, CDR1 is LNHDA, CDR2 SQIVND (reference sequence). V lost 5 bases, J lost 4 bases, and 8 bases stayed unmatched. This CDR3 has 16 residues. The CDR3 DNA follows: TGTGCCAGTAGTCTACCGGGACAGGGTGCCACCGGGGAGCTGTTTTTT. This sequence encodes CASSLPGQGATGELFF.

This clone came up a few times. V is TRBV3-1 (or the pseudogene TRBV3-2) and J is TRBJ1-1, with TRBD1 as a possible D gene (5 bases). CDR1 and CDR2 (germline): LGHDT, YNNKEL (reference sequence). The CDR3 is made up of 19 amino acids. Trimming removed 2 bases from V and 0 bases from J, with 22 bases in between. The CDR3 DNA reads TGTGCCAGCAGCCAACCTTCAAGACAGATTTTTTCCCTGAACACTGAAGCTTTCTTT. Amino acid sequence: CASSQPSRQIFSLNTEAFF.

This chain joins TRBV21-1 and TRBJ2-1; the table's D call of TRBD2 was not tested on the DNA. TRBV21-1 represents a pseudogene. This CDR3 is built from 17 residues. The CDR3 DNA is TGTGCCAGCAGCAAAGTCACTAGCGGGAGGGAAGACAATGAGCAGTTCTTC. Translated, it gives CASSKVTSGREDNEQFF.

The rearrangement links TRBV15 to TRBJ2-1; 7 bases are a match to TRBD2. The CDR3 has 14 residues. V was pared by 2 bases and J by 5 bases, with 3 bases of the junction left unmatched. From germline, CDR1 is LNHNV and CDR2 YYDKDF (reference sequence). The CDR3 coding sequence is TGTGCCACCAGCAGAACGGGACTACACAATGAGCAGTTCTTC. Protein: CATSRTGLHNEQFF.

The V call is TRBV3-1 (or the pseudogene TRBV3-2), the J call TRBJ2-7, with D possibly TRBD2 on 7 matching bases. CDR3 length: 13 residues. Germline-derived CDR1 and CDR2 are LGHDT and YNNKEL (reference sequence). V dropped 8 bases and J dropped 5 bases, with 16 bases sitting between them. The CDR3 sequence: CASALGGANEQYF. CDR3 coding DNA: TGTGCCAGCGCCTTGGGGGGGGCGAACGAGCAGTACTTC.

The J gene is TRBJ2-7, the V gene TRBV6-5; D call uncertain. Trimming shortened V by 4 bases and J by 3 bases, and 7 bases separated the two germline ends. The CDR3 covers 12 residues. Germline CDR1 is MNHEY and CDR2 is SVGAGI. CDR3 DNA: TGTGCCAGCAGTTCAACTCTCTACGAGCAGTACTTC. Translation: CASSSTLYEQYF.

The chain joins TRBV28 to TRBJ1-1, with TRBD1 identical over 7 bases. From germline, CDR1 is MDHEN and CDR2 SYDVKM. J gave up 3 bases and V 7 bases, and 8 bases lay outside the gene matches. CDR3 length equals 14 residues. The chain's CDR3 is CASTLQGVDTEAFF. As DNA, the CDR3 is TGTGCCAGCACACTTCAGGGGGTGGACACTGAAGCTTTCTTT.

The J gene is TRBJ1-2, the V gene TRBV2; D possibly corresponds to TRBD1 (6 bases). Trimming left V 5 bases short and J 8 bases short, with 21 bases between. CDR1 and CDR2 (germline): SNHLY, FYNNEI. The CDR3 has 15 residues. The CDR3 DNA sequence: TGTGCCAGCAGTTCTGCAGGGGCTGCCTATGGAGGCTACACCTTC. Translation gives CASSSAGAAYGGYTF.

The chain couples TRBV9 to TRBJ1-1; D not certain. Germline CDR1 SGDLS, CDR2 YYNGEE. The CDR3 consists of 13 residues. Trimming shortened V by 4 bases and J by 6 bases, and 13 bases separated the two germline ends. Here the CDR3 DNA reads TGTGCCAGCAGCCCCCTGTCGCGAGCTGAAGCTTTCTTT. This gives the protein CASSPLSRAEAFF.

The chain carries TRBV6-1 and TRBJ2-3; 10 bases agree with TRBD2. Germline assignment: CDR1 MNHNS and CDR2 SASEGT. This CDR3 contains 16 residues. Trimming removed 2 bases from V and 1 base from J; junction bases left unmatched: 3. CDR3 region: CASSERLAGRTDTQYF. CDR3 coding DNA: TGTGCCAGCAGTGAAAGACTAGCGGGCCGCACAGATACGCAGTATTTT.

The chain joins TRBV18 to TRBJ2-1, with 10 bases fitting TRBD2. Germline V gene lookup returns CDR1 KGHSH and CDR2 LQKENI. J was trimmed by 6 bases and V by 4 bases; bases with no gene match: 6. CDR3 length: 15 residues. CDR3 sequence (DNA): TGTGCCAGCTCACATTCTAGCGGGAGAGGCAATGAGCAGTTCTTC. Amino acid sequence: CASSHSSGRGNEQFF. The full variable domain, in which reference TRBV18 and TRBJ2-1 provide the parts outside the CDR3, is NAGVMQNPRHLVRRRGQEARLRCSPMKGHSHVYWYRQLPEEGLKFMVYLQKENIIDESGMPKERFSAEFPKEGPSILRIQQVVRGDSAAYFCASSHSSGRGNEQFFGPGTRLTVL.

As concerns this clone: Germline and junction disagree at one end, which may indicate a read error. The same CDR3 is also encoded by other DNA sequences in this sample. The genes are TRBV5-1 and TRBJ1-1; possible D gene TRBD1, 6 bases. The CDR3 runs 13 residues. CDR1 is SGHRS and CDR2 is YFSETQ in the germline V gene. The CDR3 sequence is CASSLDRNTEAFF. In DNA form, the CDR3 reads TGCGCCAGCAGTTTGGACAGGAACACTGAAGCTTTCTTT.

The CDR3 nucleotides are TGTGCCAGCAGCTTGTCGGGGACAGGGACTAACAATGAGCAGTTCTTC. As protein: CASSLSGTGTNNEQFF. The J gene is TRBJ2-1, the V gene TRBV5-5, with 9 bases fitting TRBD1. The CDR3 spans 16 residues. CDR1 and CDR2 from the germline V gene are SGHKS and YYEKEE (reference sequence). J lost 5 bases, V lost 1 base, and 7 bases had no gene match.

The chain employs TRBV5-1 and TRBJ2-2; TRBD1 matches 10 bases. The J segment lost 2 bases and the V segment lost 5 bases, leaving 6 bases of the junction unmatched. The CDR3 runs 16 residues. From germline, CDR1 is SGHRS and CDR2 YFSETQ. CDR3 in amino acids: CASRDRDRGNTGELFF. In nucleotides, the CDR3 is TGCGCCAGCAGGGACCGGGACAGGGGAAACACCGGGGAGCTGTTTTTT. Based on the CDR3 plus reference TRBV5-1 and TRBJ2-2, the full variable domain is KAGVTQTPRYLIKTRGQQVTLSCSPISGHRSVSWYQQTPGQGLQFLFEYFSETQRNKGNFPGRFSGRQFSNSRSEMNVSTLELGDSALYLCASRDRDRGNTGELFFGEGSRLTVL.

The chain uses TRBV11-3 and TRBJ1-1; D unclear. Trimming removed 2 bases from V and 0 bases from J, with 7 bases in between. The germline V gene encodes CDR1 SGHNT and CDR2 YENEEA. The CDR3 runs 14 residues. This CDR3 is CASSLSGLNTEAFF. For the CDR3, the DNA is TGTGCCAGCAGCTTAAGCGGGCTGAACACTGAAGCTTTCTTT.

The chain joins TRBV9 to TRBJ1-3; D unresolved. V lost 4 bases, J lost 0 bases, and 17 bases lay in between. The CDR3 is 17 residues long. Looked up from germline, CDR1 is SGDLS and CDR2 is YYNGEE. In nucleotides, the CDR3 is TGTGCCAGCAGCTCCAGCCCCGGGAGGGCCTCTGGAAACACCATATATTTT. Translation gives CASSSSPGRASGNTIYF.

The chain couples TRBV30 to TRBJ2-7; D possibly corresponds to TRBD1 (8 bases). The CDR3 covers 15 residues. CDR1 and CDR2 (germline): GTSNPN, SVGIG (reference sequence). The V end was cut by 4 bases, the J end by 2 bases, with 18 bases between. The CDR3 protein is CAWTLGRTGPYEQYF. CDR3 bases: TGTGCCTGGACCCTCGGGAGGACAGGGCCCTACGAGCAGTACTTC.

The chain uses TRBV5-6 and TRBJ2-6, with 7 bases identical to TRBD1. CDR1 is SGHDT, CDR2 YYEEEE, per germline. After removal of 4 bases from V and 3 bases from J, the junction contained 4 bases not matched to a gene. The CDR3 spans 15 residues. As DNA, the CDR3 is TGTGCCAGCAGCCCGGGACAGTTTGGGGCCAACGTCCTGACTTTC. This gives the protein CASSPGQFGANVLTF. The full variable domain, completed using reference TRBV5-6 and TRBJ2-6, is DAGVTQSPTHLIKTRGQQVTLRCSPKSGHDTVSWYQQALGQGPQFIFQYYEEEERQRGNFPDRFSGHQFPNYSSELNVNALLLGDSALYLCASSPGQFGANVLTFGAGSRLTVL.

V usage is TRBV19 and J usage is TRBJ1-6; D not certain. CDR1 LNHDA and CDR2 SQIVND come from the germline V gene (reference sequence). The CDR3 consists of 13 residues. V was cut by 8 bases and J by 7 bases, with 12 bases left in between. CDR3 coding DNA: TGTGCCAGTGGCGGAGTAAAAAATTCACCCCTCCACTTT. Translating gives CASGGVKNSPLHF.

The chain employs TRBV7-9 and TRBJ1-5, with 9 nucleotides matching TRBD1. There are 17 residues in the CDR3. J gave up 3 bases and V 0 bases, and 6 bases lay outside the gene matches. Germline-derived CDR1 and CDR2 are SEHNR and FQNEAQ (reference sequence). CDR3 sequence: CASSLAPGTGYNQPQHF. The CDR3, as DNA: TGTGCCAGCAGCTTAGCGCCCGGGACAGGGTACAATCAGCCCCAGCATTTT.

The J gene is TRBJ2-7, the V gene TRBV5-1; D call uncertain. Germline lookup yields CDR1 SGHRS and CDR2 YFSETQ. The CDR3 runs 14 residues. Trimming removed 0 bases from V and 2 bases from J, with 9 bases in between. The CDR3 sequence is CASSLAAETYEQYF. CDR3 DNA: TGCGCCAGCAGCTTGGCCGCGGAAACCTACGAGCAGTACTTC.

The V and J genes are TRBV27 and TRBJ1-2; TRBD1 matches at 9 bases. V dropped 2 bases and J dropped 4; count of bases not matched to a gene: 5. The CDR3 has 15 residues. CDR1 is MNHEY, CDR2 SMNVEV, per germline (reference sequence). CDR3 region: CASSLKYRGPYGYTF. The CDR3 nucleotides read TGTGCCAGCAGTTTAAAGTACAGGGGGCCCTATGGCTACACCTTC.

The rearrangement links TRBV29-1 to TRBJ1-4; TRBD1 might be the D (6 bases). CDR3 length: 14 residues. Germline V lookup: CDR1 SQVTM, CDR2 ANQGSEA. V lost 4 bases to trimming and J lost 2 bases, with 11 bases between them. CDR3 nucleotide sequence: TGCAGCGTTGGTTATACAGGGACTAATGAAAAACTGTTTTTT. Translated: CSVGYTGTNEKLFF.

The V and J genes are TRBV4-3 and TRBJ2-3; D unclear. The CDR3 runs 14 residues. Trimming took off 6 bases at V and 2 bases at J, with 12 bases between the two ends. CDR1 and CDR2 (germline): LGHNA, YSLEER. The CDR3 protein is CASRKWPDTDTQYF. CDR3 DNA sequence: TGCGCCAGCAGAAAATGGCCAGACACAGATACGCAGTATTTT.

The gene calls are TRBV29-1 and TRBJ1-5; D unresolved. CDR1 is SQVTM and CDR2 is ANQGSEA in the germline V gene. V was clipped by 5 bases and J by 5 bases, with 16 bases between them. The CDR3 spans 14 residues. The CDR3 DNA is TGCAGCGTTATAATAGTAGGTGCGGATCAGCCCCAGCATTTT. This translates into CSVIIVGADQPQHF.

V usage is TRBV12-3 or TRBV12-4 and J usage is TRBJ1-2; the D gene is possibly TRBD1 (5 bases). The ends were cut back, 6 bases at V and 14 bases at J, with 19 bases in the middle. The CDR3 runs 12 residues. The CDR3 region has the DNA TGTGCCAGCAGCCAGGGAGGCGGGCCCCTAACCTTC. Amino acids: CASSQGGGPLTF.

The V and J genes are TRBV12-3 or TRBV12-4 and TRBJ1-5; D unresolved. This CDR3 is built from 12 residues. V lost 5 bases, J lost 9 bases, and 11 bases lay in between. The CDR3 region is CASSPQVRPQHF. The DNA of the CDR3 is TGTGCCAGCAGTCCTCAGGTTAGGCCCCAGCATTTT.

The rearrangement joins TRBV12-3 or TRBV12-4 to TRBJ1-6, with a weak D call TRBD1 (5 bases). V was clipped by 11 bases and J by 4 bases, with 12 bases between them. The CDR3 is 13 amino acids. CDR3 protein: CAAAGDYNSPLHF. In nucleotides, the CDR3 is TGTGCCGCGGCGGGGGATTATAATTCACCCCTCCACTTT.

A word on this clone: The sample holds other DNA sequences that translate to the same CDR3. CDR3 protein: CASSPDRNYGYTF. The CDR3 DNA reads as TGTGCCAGCAGCCCGGACAGAAACTATGGCTACACCTTC. The rearrangement links TRBV5-6 to TRBJ1-2, with D maybe TRBD1 (6 bases). CDR3 size: 13 residues. CDR1 and CDR2 (germline): SGHDT, YYEEEE. Between the trimmed V and J ends, which lost 4 bases and 2 bases, there was a span of 9 bases. The full variable domain, in which reference TRBV5-6 and TRBJ1-2 provide the parts outside the CDR3, is DAGVTQSPTHLIKTRGQQVTLRCSPKSGHDTVSWYQQALGQGPQFIFQYYEEEERQRGNFPDRFSGHQFPNYSSELNVNALLLGDSALYLCASSPDRNYGYTFGSGTRLTVV.

This clone was recorded only once. The rearrangement links TRBV15 to TRBJ2-7; no clear D. CDR1 LNHNV and CDR2 YYDKDF come from the germline V gene (reference sequence). The V gene lost 7 bases and the J gene lost 4 bases, with 14 bases spanning the gap. CDR3 length: 13 amino acids. CDR3 region: CATKREIEYEQYF. CDR3 DNA sequence: TGTGCCACCAAGCGAGAGATAGAATACGAGCAGTACTTC.

The chain employs TRBV5-1 and TRBJ2-1; 8 bases map to TRBD1. This CDR3 has 15 amino acids. J lost 7 bases, V lost 7 bases, and 13 bases had no gene match. CDR1 and CDR2 (germline): SGHRS, YFSETQ. The CDR3 region is CASSPQGGRLNEQFF. The CDR3 region has the DNA TGCGCCAGCTCCCCACAGGGGGGTCGATTGAATGAGCAGTTCTTC.

This clone occurred a few times. The chain combines TRBV10-3 with TRBJ1-1, with D possibly TRBD1 on 6 matching bases. This CDR3 spans 14 amino acids. V was clipped by 6 bases and J by 0 bases, with 11 bases between them. From germline, CDR1 is ENHRY and CDR2 SYGVKD. The DNA for the CDR3 is TGTGCCATCAGGCGGACAGAAATGAACACTGAAGCTTTCTTT. Protein product: CAIRRTEMNTEAFF.